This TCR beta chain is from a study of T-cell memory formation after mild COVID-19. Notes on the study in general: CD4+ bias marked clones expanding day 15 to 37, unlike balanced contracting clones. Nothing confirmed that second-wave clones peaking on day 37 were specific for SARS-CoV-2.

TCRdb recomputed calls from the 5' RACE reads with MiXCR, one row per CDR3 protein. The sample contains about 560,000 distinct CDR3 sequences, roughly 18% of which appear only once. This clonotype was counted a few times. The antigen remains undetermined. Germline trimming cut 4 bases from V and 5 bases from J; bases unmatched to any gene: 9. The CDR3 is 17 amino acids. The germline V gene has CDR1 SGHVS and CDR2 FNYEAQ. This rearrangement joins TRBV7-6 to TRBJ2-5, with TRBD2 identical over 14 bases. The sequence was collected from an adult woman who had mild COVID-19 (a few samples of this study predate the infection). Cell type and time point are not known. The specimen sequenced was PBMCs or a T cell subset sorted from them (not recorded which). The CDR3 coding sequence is TGTGCCAGCAGCTCGGGACTAGCGGGAGTAATCCCCGAGACCCAGTACTTC. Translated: CASSSGLAGVIPETQYF.